Below, 14 T cell receptor beta chains from the same sample are listed, as sequenced in a study of T cells in narcolepsy. Profiled with immunoSEQ multiplex PCR; TCRdb holds only in-frame clones, not every one. The sample carries roughly 35,000 clones, 70% to 90% recorded once. Sequencing was carried out using CD45RA- memory CD4+ T cells from PBMCs. The source of these receptors is a human donor with narcolepsy.

This clone was seen a handful of times. The DNA of the CDR3 is TGTGCCAGCAGTTACGACACCGGGAGAGAGACCCAGTACTTC. Translating it yields CASSYDTGRETQYF. The chain employs TRBV6-6 and TRBJ2-5; D may be TRBD2 (6 bases). This CDR3 comprises 14 residues. Trimming took off 2 bases at V and 4 bases at J, with 11 bases between the two ends. Per the germline V gene, CDR1 is MNHNY and CDR2 is SVGAGI (reference sequence).

The genes are TRBV19 and TRBJ1-4, with D possibly being TRBD1 (5 bases). Germline values: CDR1 LNHDA, CDR2 SQIVND (reference sequence). The CDR3 has 13 residues. Trimming stripped 0 bases from V and 8 bases from J, with 7 bases between. For the CDR3, the DNA is TGTGCCAGTAGTATAGATCGGGGGGAAAAACTGTTTTTT. It is translated as CASSIDRGEKLFF.

Only a few counts were recorded for this clone. This chain connects TRBV6-6 to TRBJ2-4, with D tentatively TRBD1 (6 bases). The CDR3 covers 15 residues. Trimming pared 7 bases from V and 0 bases from J, leaving 13 bases between. Germline V lookup: CDR1 MNHNY, CDR2 SVGAGI (reference sequence). CDR3 residues: CASTLQGLAKNIQYF. The CDR3 coding sequence is TGTGCCAGCACCCTCCAGGGGTTAGCCAAAAACATTCAGTACTTC.

Regarding this clone: Germline and junction disagree at one end, which may indicate a read error. The V and J genes are TRBV6-1 and TRBJ2-7; tentatively, D is TRBD1 or TRBD2 (6 bases each). The CDR3 runs 14 residues. Looked up from germline, CDR1 is MNHNS and CDR2 is SASEGT. CDR3 protein: CTSVLGGGGYEQYF. The CDR3 bases are TGTACCAGCGTGTTAGGGGGAGGCGGCTACGAGCAGTACTTC.

The V and J genes are TRBV7-2 and TRBJ2-5, with D possibly called TRBD1 or TRBD2 (5 bases each). V lost 2 bases to trimming and J lost 5 bases, with 15 bases between them. From germline, CDR1 is SGHTA and CDR2 FQGNSA. The CDR3 sequence is 15 residues long. CDR3 nucleotides: TGTGCCAGCAGCTTACGGGGCCGGCCTCCGGAGACCCAGTACTTC. Amino acid sequence: CASSLRGRPPETQYF.

The rearrangement uses TRBV7-3 and TRBJ2-2; no reliable D call. V lost 8 bases and J lost 2, with 12 bases in between. The CDR3 contains 14 residues. Germline lookup yields CDR1 SGHTA and CDR2 FQGTGA. In DNA form, the CDR3 reads TGTGCCAGCGTATTGGGTAGCAACACCGGGGAGCTGTTTTTT. It is translated as CASVLGSNTGELFF.

The rearrangement joins TRBV7-3 to TRBJ1-2; 8 nucleotides align to TRBD1. The V segment lost 4 bases and the J segment 8 bases; nucleotides outside the gene matches: 9. The CDR3 sequence is 14 residues long. CDR1 and CDR2 (germline): SGHTA, FQGTGA. The CDR3 loop reads CASSSTGGLSGYTF. CDR3 DNA sequence: TGTGCCAGCAGCTCCACAGGGGGTTTGAGCGGCTACACCTTC.

V gene TRBV4-1 combines with J gene TRBJ1-2; D is perhaps TRBD1 (5 bases). Per the germline V gene, CDR1 is MGHRA and CDR2 is YSYEKL. CDR3 length equals 15 residues. Deletions cut 0 bases from V and 3 bases from J, with 11 bases between. CDR3 coding DNA: TGCGCCAGCAGCCAAGACCCCCAGGGCGACTATGGCTACACCTTC. Its protein is CASSQDPQGDYGYTF.

V gene TRBV7-3 combines with J gene TRBJ1-6; D is possibly TRBD1 (6 bases). CDR1 is SGHTA, CDR2 FQGTGA, per germline. There are 14 residues in the CDR3. The ends were cut back, 6 bases at V and 4 bases at J, with 10 bases in the middle. The CDR3 nucleotides are TGTGCCAGCAGTTCCAGGGGTTATAATTCACCCCTCCACTTT. Its translation: CASSSRGYNSPLHF.

The gene calls are TRBV12-5 and TRBJ2-2; TRBD2 matches at 10 bases. This CDR3 has 14 amino acids. V lost 9 bases and J lost 2; bases outside the gene matches: 3. CDR1 is LGHNT and CDR2 is FRNRAP in the germline V gene. CDR3 sequence reads: CARQRGGNTGELFF. The CDR3 coding sequence is TGTGCTAGGCAGCGGGGGGGCAACACCGGGGAGCTGTTTTTT.

The J gene is TRBJ1-2, the V gene TRBV5-5; D is unresolved. The CDR3 has 14 amino acids. Trimming pared 2 bases from V and 7 bases from J, leaving 15 bases between. Germline V lookup: CDR1 SGHKS, CDR2 YYEKEE (reference sequence). The CDR3 DNA reads TGTGCCAGCAGCTTAAATTTCCGCGGGTCTGGCTACACCTTC. It encodes CASSLNFRGSGYTF. Looking up the rest from reference TRBV5-5 and TRBJ1-2 gives the full variable domain: DAGVTQSPTHLIKTRGQQVTLRCSPISGHKSVSWYQQVLGQGPQFIFQYYEKEERGRGNFPDRFSARQFPNYSSELNVNALLLGDSALYLCASSLNFRGSGYTFGSGTRLTVV.

This chain joins TRBV5-6 and TRBJ1-2, with D possibly being TRBD1 (6 bases). The CDR3 is 14 amino acids. Germline CDR1 is SGHDT and CDR2 is YYEEEE. Trimming stripped 4 bases from V and 3 bases from J, with 13 bases between. The CDR3 bases are TGTGCCAGCAGCCGATACAGGGTGGACTATGGCTACACCTTC. This translates into CASSRYRVDYGYTF. The full variable domain, its missing parts supplied by reference TRBV5-6 and TRBJ1-2, is DAGVTQSPTHLIKTRGQQVTLRCSPKSGHDTVSWYQQALGQGPQFIFQYYEEEERQRGNFPDRFSGHQFPNYSSELNVNALLLGDSALYLCASSRYRVDYGYTFGSGTRLTVV.

This clone appeared a few times. The V call is TRBV6-1, the J call TRBJ1-2; 8 positions match TRBD1. The V gene end was trimmed by 6 bases and the J gene end by 6 bases; junction bases not matched to a gene: 6. This CDR3 is 13 amino acids long. Germline V gene sequence: CDR1 MNHNS, CDR2 SASEGT. CDR3 nucleotide sequence: TGTGCCAGCAGGCCGCAGGGGGCAAATGGCTACACCTTC. It is translated as CASRPQGANGYTF.

This clone was observed once. V gene TRBV27 combines with J gene TRBJ2-3; 12 bases are a match to TRBD2. This CDR3 has 18 residues. V shed 5 bases, J shed 1 base, and the junction held 10 bases outside the gene matches. Germline CDR1 is MNHEY and CDR2 is SMNVEV (reference sequence). The CDR3 is CASSPQRLAGGGTDTQYF. Written as DNA, the CDR3 is TGTGCCAGCAGTCCCCAGAGGCTAGCGGGGGGGGGCACAGATACGCAGTATTTT.